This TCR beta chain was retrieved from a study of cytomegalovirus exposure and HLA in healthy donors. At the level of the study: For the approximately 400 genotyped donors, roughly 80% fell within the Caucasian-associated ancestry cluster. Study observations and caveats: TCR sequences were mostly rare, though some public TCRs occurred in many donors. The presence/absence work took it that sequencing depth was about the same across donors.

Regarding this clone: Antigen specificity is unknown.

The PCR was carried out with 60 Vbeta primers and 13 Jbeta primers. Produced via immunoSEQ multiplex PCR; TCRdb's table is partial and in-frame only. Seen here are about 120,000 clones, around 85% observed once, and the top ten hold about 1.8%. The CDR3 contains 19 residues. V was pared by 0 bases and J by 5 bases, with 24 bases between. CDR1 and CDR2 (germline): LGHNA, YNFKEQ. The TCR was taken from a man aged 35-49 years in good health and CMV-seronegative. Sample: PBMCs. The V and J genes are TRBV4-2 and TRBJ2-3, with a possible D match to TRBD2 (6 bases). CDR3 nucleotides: TGTGCCAGCAGCCAAGATCCATCCGGAGGGCTAGCTGTAGAAGATACGCAGTATTTT. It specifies CASSQDPSGGLAVEDTQYF.